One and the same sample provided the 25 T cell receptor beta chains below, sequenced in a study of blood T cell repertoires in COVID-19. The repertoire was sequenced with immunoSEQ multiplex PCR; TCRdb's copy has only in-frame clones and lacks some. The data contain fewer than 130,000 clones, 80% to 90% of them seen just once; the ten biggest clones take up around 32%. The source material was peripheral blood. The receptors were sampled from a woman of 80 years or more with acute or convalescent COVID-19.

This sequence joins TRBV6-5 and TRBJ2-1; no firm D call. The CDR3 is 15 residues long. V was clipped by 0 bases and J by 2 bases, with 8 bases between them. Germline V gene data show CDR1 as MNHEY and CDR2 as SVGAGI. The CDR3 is CASSYSAGTYNEQFF. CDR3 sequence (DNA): TGTGCCAGCAGTTACTCGGCAGGTACCTACAATGAGCAGTTCTTC.

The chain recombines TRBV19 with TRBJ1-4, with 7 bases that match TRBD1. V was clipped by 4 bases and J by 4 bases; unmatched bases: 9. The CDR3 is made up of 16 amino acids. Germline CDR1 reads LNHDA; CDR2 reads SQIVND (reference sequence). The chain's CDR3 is CASSKVTGAVNEKLFF. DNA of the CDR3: TGTGCCAGTAGTAAAGTTACAGGGGCCGTTAATGAAAAACTGTTTTTT.

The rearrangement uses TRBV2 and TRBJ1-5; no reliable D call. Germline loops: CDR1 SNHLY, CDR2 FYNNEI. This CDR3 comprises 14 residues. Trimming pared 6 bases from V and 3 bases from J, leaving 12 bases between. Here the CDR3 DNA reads TGTGCCAGCAGCCGGTTGGGCCACAATCAGCCCCAGCATTTT. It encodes CASSRLGHNQPQHF.

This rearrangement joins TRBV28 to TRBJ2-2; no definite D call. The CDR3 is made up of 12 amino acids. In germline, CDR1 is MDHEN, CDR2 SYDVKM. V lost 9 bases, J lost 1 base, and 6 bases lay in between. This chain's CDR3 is CASLLNTGELFF. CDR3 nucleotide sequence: TGTGCCAGTCTCCTGAACACCGGGGAGCTGTTTTTT.

Written as DNA, the CDR3 is TGTGCCAGCAGCGACTCTTGGCGGGGGGTCACAGATACGCAGTATTTT. This sequence encodes CASSDSWRGVTDTQYF. J is TRBJ2-3 and V is TRBV14; 8 bases align to TRBD2. CDR3 length: 16 residues. The germline V gene encodes CDR1 SGHDN and CDR2 FVKESK. V dropped 5 bases and J dropped 2; count of bases not matched to a gene: 9.

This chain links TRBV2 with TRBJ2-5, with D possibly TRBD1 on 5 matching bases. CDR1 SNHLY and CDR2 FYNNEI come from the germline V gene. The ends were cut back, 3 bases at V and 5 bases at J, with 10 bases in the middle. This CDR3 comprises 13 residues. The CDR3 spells CASSELGVETQYF. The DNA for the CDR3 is TGTGCCAGCAGTGAGCTAGGGGTCGAGACCCAGTACTTC.

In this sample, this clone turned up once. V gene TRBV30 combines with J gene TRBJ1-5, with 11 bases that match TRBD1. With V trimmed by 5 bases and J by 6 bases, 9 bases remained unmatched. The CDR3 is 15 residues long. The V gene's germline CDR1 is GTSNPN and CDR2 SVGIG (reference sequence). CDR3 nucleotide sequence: TGTGCCTGGGGTCCCGGGACAGGGGGATCTCAGCCCCAGCATTTT. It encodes CAWGPGTGGSQPQHF.

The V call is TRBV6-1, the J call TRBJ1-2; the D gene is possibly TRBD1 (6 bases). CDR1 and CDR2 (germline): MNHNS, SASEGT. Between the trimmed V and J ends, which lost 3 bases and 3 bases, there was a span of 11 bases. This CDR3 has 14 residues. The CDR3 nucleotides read TGTGCCAGCAGTGAGGGGGCGGTGGACTATGGCTACACCTTC. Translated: CASSEGAVDYGYTF.

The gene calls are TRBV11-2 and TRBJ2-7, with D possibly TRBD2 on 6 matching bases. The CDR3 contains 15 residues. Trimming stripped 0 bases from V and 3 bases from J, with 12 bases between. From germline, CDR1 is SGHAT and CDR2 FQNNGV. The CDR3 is CASSLDPGVYYEQYF. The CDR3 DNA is TGTGCCAGCAGCTTAGATCCGGGAGTCTACTACGAGCAGTACTTC.

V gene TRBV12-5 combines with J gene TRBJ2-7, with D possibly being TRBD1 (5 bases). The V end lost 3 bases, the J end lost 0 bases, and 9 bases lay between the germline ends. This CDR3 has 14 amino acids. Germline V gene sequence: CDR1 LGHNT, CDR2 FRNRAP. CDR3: CASGLSQGSYEQYF. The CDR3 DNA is TGTGCTAGTGGTTTAAGCCAGGGCTCCTACGAGCAGTACTTC.

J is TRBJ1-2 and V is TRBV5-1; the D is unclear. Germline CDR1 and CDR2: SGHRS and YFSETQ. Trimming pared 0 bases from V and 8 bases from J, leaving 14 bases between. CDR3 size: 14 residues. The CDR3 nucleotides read TGCGCCAGCAGCTTGGATGCGGGTCCTCGGGGCTACACCTTC. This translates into CASSLDAGPRGYTF. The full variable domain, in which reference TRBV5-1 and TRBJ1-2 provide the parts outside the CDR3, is KAGVTQTPRYLIKTRGQQVTLSCSPISGHRSVSWYQQTPGQGLQFLFEYFSETQRNKGNFPGRFSGRQFSNSRSEMNVSTLELGDSALYLCASSLDAGPRGYTFGSGTRLTVV.

Here the CDR3 DNA reads TGTGCCTCCCGGGACACTCTCACTGAAGCTTTCTTT. Encoded protein: CASRDTLTEAFF. The chain has TRBV2 and TRBJ1-1, with a tentative D call TRBD1 (6 bases). Germline-derived CDR1 and CDR2 are SNHLY and FYNNEI. V was trimmed by 11 bases and J by 4 bases, leaving 14 bases between them. There are 12 residues in the CDR3.

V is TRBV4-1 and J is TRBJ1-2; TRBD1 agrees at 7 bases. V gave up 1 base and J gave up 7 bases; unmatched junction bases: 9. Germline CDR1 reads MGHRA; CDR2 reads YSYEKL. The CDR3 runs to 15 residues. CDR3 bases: TGCGCCAGCAGCCAAGGGGATACAGGGGCGGGTGGCTACACCTTC. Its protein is CASSQGDTGAGGYTF.

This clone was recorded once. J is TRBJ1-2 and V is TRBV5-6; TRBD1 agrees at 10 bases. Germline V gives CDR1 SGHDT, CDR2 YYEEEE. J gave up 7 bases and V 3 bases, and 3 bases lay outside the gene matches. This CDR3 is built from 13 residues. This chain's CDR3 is CASSWTGGVGYTF. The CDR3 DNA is TGTGCCAGCAGCTGGACAGGGGGGGTTGGCTACACCTTC.

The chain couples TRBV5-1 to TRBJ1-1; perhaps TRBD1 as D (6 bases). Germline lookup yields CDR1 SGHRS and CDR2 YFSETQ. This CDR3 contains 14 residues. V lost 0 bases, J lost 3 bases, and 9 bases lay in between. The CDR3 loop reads CASSLEDRYTEAFF. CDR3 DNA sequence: TGCGCCAGCAGCTTGGAGGACAGATACACTGAAGCTTTCTTT.

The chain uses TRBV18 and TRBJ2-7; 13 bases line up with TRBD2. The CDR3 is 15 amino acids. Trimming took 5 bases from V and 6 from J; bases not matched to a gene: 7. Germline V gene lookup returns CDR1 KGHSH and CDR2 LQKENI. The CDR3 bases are TGTGCCAGCTCAACCTTACTAGCGGGGGGGTCCGAGCAGTACTTC. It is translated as CASSTLLAGGSEQYF.

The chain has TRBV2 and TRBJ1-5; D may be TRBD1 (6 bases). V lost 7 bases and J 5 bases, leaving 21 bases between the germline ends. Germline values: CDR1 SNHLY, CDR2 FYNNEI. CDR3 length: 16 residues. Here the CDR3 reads CASTPTGRGFYQPQHF. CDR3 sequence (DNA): TGTGCCAGCACCCCAACCGGTAGGGGGTTTTATCAGCCCCAGCATTTT.

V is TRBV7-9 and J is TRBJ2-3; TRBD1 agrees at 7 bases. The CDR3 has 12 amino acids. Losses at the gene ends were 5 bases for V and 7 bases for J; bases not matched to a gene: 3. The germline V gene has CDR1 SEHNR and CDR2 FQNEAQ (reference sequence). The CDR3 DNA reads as TGTGCCAGCAGCGTACAGGGGAATACGCAGTATTTT. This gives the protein CASSVQGNTQYF.

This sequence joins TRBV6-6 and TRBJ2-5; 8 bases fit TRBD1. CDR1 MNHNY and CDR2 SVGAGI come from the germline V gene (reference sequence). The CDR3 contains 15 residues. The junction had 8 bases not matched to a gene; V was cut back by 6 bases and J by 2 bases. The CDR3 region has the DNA TGTGCCAGCAGGTCGAATTGGGACAGGCAAGAGACCCAGTACTTC. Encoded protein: CASRSNWDRQETQYF.

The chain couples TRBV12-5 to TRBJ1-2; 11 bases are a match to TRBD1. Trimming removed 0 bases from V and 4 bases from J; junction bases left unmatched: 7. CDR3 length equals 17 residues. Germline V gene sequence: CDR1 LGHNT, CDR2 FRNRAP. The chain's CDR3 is CASGLVLGQGAFYGYTF. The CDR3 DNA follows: TGTGCTAGTGGTTTGGTACTCGGACAGGGGGCATTCTATGGCTACACCTTC.

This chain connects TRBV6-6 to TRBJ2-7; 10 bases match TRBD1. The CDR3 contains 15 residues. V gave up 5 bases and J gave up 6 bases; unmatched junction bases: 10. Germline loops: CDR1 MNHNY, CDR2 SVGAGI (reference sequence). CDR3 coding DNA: TGTGCCAGCAGTAACCGCGCAGGGACAGGGGCCGAGCAGTACTTC. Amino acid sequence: CASSNRAGTGAEQYF.

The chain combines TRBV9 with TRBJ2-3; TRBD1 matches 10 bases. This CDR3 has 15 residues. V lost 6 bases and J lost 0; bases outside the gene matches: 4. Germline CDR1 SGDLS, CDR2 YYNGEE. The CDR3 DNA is TGTGCCAGCACACGACAGGGGGCGAGCACAGATACGCAGTATTTT. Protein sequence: CASTRQGASTDTQYF. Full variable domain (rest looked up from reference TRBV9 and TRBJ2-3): DSGVTQTPKHLITATGQRVTLRCSPRSGDLSVYWYQQSLDQGLQFLIQYYNGEERAKGNILERFSAQQFPDLHSELNLSSLELGDSALYFCASTRQGASTDTQYFGPGTRLTVL.

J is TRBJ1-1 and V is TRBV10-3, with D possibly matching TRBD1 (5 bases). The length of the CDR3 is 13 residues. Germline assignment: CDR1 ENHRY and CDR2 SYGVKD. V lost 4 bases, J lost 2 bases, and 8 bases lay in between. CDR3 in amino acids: CAISGQSNTEAFF. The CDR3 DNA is TGTGCCATCAGTGGACAGAGCAACACTGAAGCTTTCTTT.

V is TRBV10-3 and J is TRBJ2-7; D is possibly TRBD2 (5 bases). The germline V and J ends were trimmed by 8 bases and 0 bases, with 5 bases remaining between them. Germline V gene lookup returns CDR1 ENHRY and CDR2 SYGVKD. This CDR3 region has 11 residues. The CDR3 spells CAIRDSYEQYF. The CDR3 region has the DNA TGTGCCATCCGGGACTCCTACGAGCAGTACTTC.

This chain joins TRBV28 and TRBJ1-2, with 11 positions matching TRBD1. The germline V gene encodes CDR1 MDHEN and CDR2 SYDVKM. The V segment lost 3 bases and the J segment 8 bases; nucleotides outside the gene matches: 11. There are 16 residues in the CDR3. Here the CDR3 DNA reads TGTGCCAGCAGTTTTAGGACAGGGGGCGCTTGGTCGGGCTACACCTTC. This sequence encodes CASSFRTGGAWSGYTF.